This entry features one T cell receptor (beta chain) sequence. The PCR used 60 Vbeta and 13 Jbeta primers. Sequenced by immunoSEQ multiplex PCR; TCRdb stores in-frame clones only, minus some. The sample holds 200,000 to 250,000 clones. The source of the sample is a study of cytomegalovirus exposure and HLA in healthy donors. The material sequenced was PBMCs. This sequence originates from a young woman in good health and CMV-seropositive.

This CDR3 is CASAYRTAPYEQYF. The CDR3 region has the DNA TGTGCCAGCGCTTACCGGACAGCCCCCTACGAGCAGTACTTC. The chain joins TRBV2 to TRBJ2-7; the D gene is possibly TRBD1 (6 bases). V was shortened by 8 bases and J by 2 bases, with 16 bases between the two germline ends. The germline V gene has CDR1 SNHLY and CDR2 FYNNEI. The CDR3 has 14 amino acids.